Presented here are 13 T cell receptor beta chains from one specimen sequenced in a study of shared clonotypes between healthy human individuals. Libraries were prepared by immunoSEQ multiplex PCR; TCRdb keeps only in-frame clonotypes and omits some of them. The data hold about 1.5 million clones, with 95% to 99% observed a single time. The specimen sequenced was naive CD4+ T cells sorted from blood. The sample's subset: CD45RA+ positively selected. Receptor source: a young man in good health.

V gene TRBV6-1 combines with J gene TRBJ2-5; D not resolved. Trimming left V 4 bases short and J 5 bases short, with 11 bases between. Germline-derived CDR1 and CDR2 are MNHNS and SASEGT. The length of the CDR3 is 13 residues. The CDR3 nucleotides read TGTGCCAGCAGTGGGGTCGCCGGGGAGACCCAGTACTTC. Its protein product is CASSGVAGETQYF.

The chain couples TRBV19 to TRBJ2-5; possibly TRBD2 for D (5 bases). The CDR3 totals 13 residues. The germline gives CDR1 LNHDA, CDR2 SQIVND (reference sequence). V shed 3 bases and J shed 3 bases, with 8 bases lying between them. The CDR3 loop reads CASSMRAEETQYF. The CDR3 DNA follows: TGTGCCAGTAGTATGAGGGCAGAAGAGACCCAGTACTTC.

The rearrangement joins TRBV7-9 to TRBJ1-2; D perhaps matches TRBD1 (6 bases). The CDR3 is made up of 17 amino acids. The germline V and J ends were trimmed by 3 bases and 7 bases, with 24 bases remaining between them. The germline CDR1 and CDR2 sequences are SEHNR and FQNEAQ (reference sequence). The CDR3 reads CASSLGTLKEMGSGYTF. The CDR3 nucleotides read TGTGCCAGCAGCTTGGGGACACTGAAGGAGATGGGGTCTGGCTACACCTTC.

V and J are TRBV5-1 and TRBJ1-5, with TRBD1 as a possible D gene (5 bases). V dropped 0 bases and J dropped 5 bases, with 12 bases sitting between them. Germline V gene lookup returns CDR1 SGHRS and CDR2 YFSETQ. The CDR3 covers 15 residues. Here the CDR3 DNA reads TGCGCCAGCAGCTTGGTTGCGGGGGAGGATCAGCCCCAGCATTTT. Amino acid sequence: CASSLVAGEDQPQHF.

This sequence joins TRBV10-3 and TRBJ2-5; 13 bases agree with TRBD2. Germline CDR1 reads ENHRY; CDR2 reads SYGVKD. V was clipped by 10 bases and J by 4 bases; unmatched bases: 6. The CDR3 spans 14 residues. The CDR3 DNA follows: TGTGCCACCGGGACTAGCGGGATTGGAGAGACCCAGTACTTC. Its translation is CATGTSGIGETQYF.

V usage is TRBV6-6 and J usage is TRBJ2-1; TRBD2 agrees at 10 bases. Germline V gives CDR1 MNHNY, CDR2 SVGAGI (reference sequence). Germline trimming cut 7 bases from V and 5 bases from J; bases unmatched to any gene: 5. CDR3 length equals 14 residues. The DNA for the CDR3 is TGTGCCAGCAATAAACTAGCGGGAAACAATGAGCAGTTCTTC. Its translation is CASNKLAGNNEQFF.

V and J are TRBV11-3 and TRBJ1-1, with D possibly matching TRBD1 (6 bases). The CDR3 consists of 15 residues. Germline CDR1 is SGHNT and CDR2 is YENEEA. V was cut by 2 bases and J by 0 bases, with 10 bases left in between. CDR3 loop: CASSLSGAMNTEAFF. In DNA form, the CDR3 reads TGTGCCAGCAGCTTATCGGGGGCCATGAACACTGAAGCTTTCTTT.

The sample holds one count of this clone. The chain joins TRBV7-9 to TRBJ2-1, with no clear D. Germline CDR1 is SEHNR and CDR2 is FQNEAQ (reference sequence). The V and J ends lost 6 bases and 0 bases respectively, with 9 bases between them. The CDR3 runs 14 residues. Here the CDR3 DNA reads TGTGCCAGCAGACGAAAAAGCTCCTACAATGAGCAGTTCTTC. It encodes CASRRKSSYNEQFF.

The CDR3, as DNA: TGTGCCAGTAGTATAAGCACGGACAGGGGTTTCGTGTTTTTT. It encodes CASSISTDRGFVFF. The chain employs TRBV19 and TRBJ2-2, with 9 bases that match TRBD1. This CDR3 spans 14 amino acids. After removal of 2 bases from V and 15 bases from J, the junction contained 10 bases not matched to a gene. Germline CDR1 LNHDA, CDR2 SQIVND (reference sequence).

This rearrangement joins TRBV5-1 to TRBJ2-7; D uncertain. Per the germline V gene, CDR1 is SGHRS and CDR2 is YFSETQ. This CDR3 contains 14 residues. V was pared by 4 bases and J by 2 bases, with 13 bases between. CDR3 sequence (DNA): TGCGCCAGCAGCACCTCCGGGCCGGCCTACGAGCAGTACTTC. Protein: CASSTSGPAYEQYF.

The CDR3 reads CASSGAGVTPQHF. DNA of the CDR3: TGTGCCAGCAGTGGGGCGGGGGTAACGCCCCAGCATTTT. The chain joins TRBV6-1 to TRBJ1-5; the D gene is possibly TRBD1 (5 bases). Germline CDR1 and CDR2: MNHNS and SASEGT. V lost 4 bases and J lost 9, with 13 bases in between. This CDR3 contains 13 residues.

This clone was detected once. The V and J genes are TRBV19 and TRBJ2-7, with D perhaps TRBD2 (6 bases). The germline V gene encodes CDR1 LNHDA and CDR2 SQIVND (reference sequence). V was clipped by 6 bases and J by 4 bases, with 13 bases between them. The CDR3 totals 13 residues. The CDR3 here is CASSRIGRYEQYF. DNA for the CDR3: TGTGCCAGTAGCCGTATTGGGAGGTACGAGCAGTACTTC. The full variable domain, with the rest looked up from reference TRBV19 and TRBJ2-7, is DGGITQSPKYLFRKEGQNVTLSCEQNLNHDAMYWYRQDPGQGLRLIYYSQIVNDFQKGDIAEGYSVSREKKESFPLTVTSAQKNPTAFYLCASSRIGRYEQYFGPGTRLTVT.

This clone came up once. The chain is built from TRBV28 and TRBJ2-5; 11 nucleotides agree with TRBD2. J gave up 5 bases and V 2 bases, and 10 bases lay outside the gene matches. CDR1 and CDR2 from the germline V gene are MDHEN and SYDVKM. The length of the CDR3 is 17 residues. The CDR3 region has the DNA TGTGCCAGCAGTTTACGCCTCCCGACTAGCGGGAAGGAGACCCAGTACTTC. As protein: CASSLRLPTSGKETQYF.